The clone carrying this T cell receptor beta chain was seen only once. These data belong to a study of blood T cell repertoires in COVID-19. Study details: In each case, the material was cDNA or gDNA derived from T cells, B-cell-depleted T cells, or PBMCs.

Method: immunoSEQ multiplex PCR; TCRdb's copy keeps in-frame clones and lacks some. The table shows approximately 440,000 clones, with about 87% occurring only once. Those enrolled in Seattle joined during active infection and were followed longitudinally afterward. CDR1 and CDR2 (germline): MNHNS, SASEGT. The CDR3 has 16 amino acids. V lost 1 base and J lost 5, with 15 bases in between. The TCR comes from a woman in her fifties or sixties with COVID-19, enrolled during active disease. The chain combines TRBV6-1 with TRBJ1-5; D uncertain. The source material was peripheral blood. For the CDR3, the DNA is TGTGCCAGCAGTGAAGAGGTGGTGGCAGGTCATCAGCCCCAGCATTTT. It codes for CASSEEVVAGHQPQHF.